The clone carrying this TCR beta chain was found many times. Its matching antigen is unknown. This sample is drawn from a study of T-cell memory formation after mild COVID-19. Each CDR3 protein is one row after TCRdb ran MiXCR on the 5' RACE reads. Here the sample spans fewer than 90,000 distinct CDR3 sequences, approximately 15% being singletons. V dropped 0 bases and J dropped 5; count of bases not matched to a gene: 3. The CDR3 has 16 amino acids. In germline, CDR1 is LGHNA, CDR2 YSLEER. The study's findings and limits: The study detected some responding clones in pre-infection memory, suggesting cross-reactive memory joined.

The genes are TRBV4-3 and TRBJ2-1, with 11 bases that match TRBD2. Sequenced input: PBMCs or a T cell subset sorted from them (not recorded which). The sequence came from an adult woman who had mild COVID-19 (a few samples of this study predate the infection). Cell type and time point are not known. The CDR3: CASSQESSGGDNEQFF. The CDR3 DNA reads as TGCGCCAGCAGCCAAGAGAGTAGCGGGGGGGACAATGAGCAGTTCTTC.